Judged by frequency, the clone carrying this TCR beta chain is medium-sized. Its specificity is unknown. Profiling of CSF cells used 10X single-cell V(D)J plus 5' expression. TCRdb re-called the 10x single-cell sequencing reads, yielding one record per CDR3 amino acid sequence without DNA. Across 1,000 or so distinct CDR3 sequences, the top ten clones capture more than 9% of the sample. This entry comes from a study of CD8 T cells in cerebrospinal fluid in Alzheimer's disease. Germline CDR1 reads ENHRY; CDR2 reads SYGVKD. The CDR3 covers 13 residues. General study findings and limits: Healthy subjects less often had a clone of at least 3% than Alzheimer's patients. Alzheimer's patients were not enriched for EBV-specific clones, which were not the most expanded.

This clonotype originated in a human donor in good health. The gene calls are TRBV10-3 and TRBJ1-1; checking the TCRdb D call of TRBD1 is not possible without DNA. Sequencing input: cerebrospinal fluid. Here the CDR3 reads CAITTGPPWEAFF.